Listed here are 2 T cell receptor beta chains from one sample, sequenced in a study of human T cells and chemical hapten exposure. The time point was: patch test 1, 2 weeks after DPC sensitization. Treatment of the sample: therapeutic diphenylcyclopropenone sensitization with weekly scalp DPC. TCRdb independently ran MiXCR on the RACE reads; one entry per CDR3 protein. The sample has 350,000 or so distinct CDR3 sequences, around 7% seen once; the top ten hold about 8%. The starting material was whole blood, obtained in connection with sensitization to the hapten diphenylcyclopropenone (DPC). These receptors came from a woman aged 18-29 years with alopecia areata. Some clones in this sample may be carry-over from other donors' samples.

This clonotype was observed a handful of times. This chain uses TRBV7-2 with TRBJ1-3; no clear D. Trimming took 0 bases from V and 7 from J, leaving 4 bases between them. CDR3 length: 12 amino acids. Germline V gives CDR1 SGHTA, CDR2 FQGNSA. The CDR3: CASSLAPNTIYF. In DNA form, the CDR3 reads TGTGCCAGCAGCTTAGCCCCCAACACCATATATTTT.

This clonotype has a handful of counts. The rearrangement joins TRBV6-6 to TRBJ2-7; D not resolved. V was clipped by 4 bases and J by 2 bases, with 9 bases between them. The CDR3 consists of 13 residues. Germline assignment: CDR1 MNHNY and CDR2 SVGAGI (reference sequence). Here the CDR3 reads CASSSSSPYEQYF. In DNA form, the CDR3 reads TGTGCCAGCAGTTCGAGTTCTCCCTACGAGCAGTACTTC.